The sequence of this TCR beta chain was determined in a study of blood T cell repertoires in COVID-19 (dated by TCRdb to 2018 to 2020). A note on the overall study: Samples covering the acute and convalescent phases of COVID-19 were provided by collaborators in the United States, Italy and Spain. Samples were obtained from the ongoing ImmuneRACE study (first 160 participants) and from some 1,200 subjects provided by 6 global collaborators. HLA class I and class II types, where available, came from metadata supplied by the sample provider rather than from assay-based typing. Deeply sampled blood TCRbeta repertoires from subjects exposed to, actively infected with, or recovered from COVID-19 were included in the dataset. The prospective study material was composed of cDNA or gDNA derived from T cells, B-cell-depleted T cells, or PBMCs. The repertoires were made available in a free public database intended to serve as a resource for research on the immune response to SARS-CoV-2. A de-identified subject ID, COVID-19 status, age in years and sex were almost always included in the sample metadata. Beyond this particular receptor, the publication reports: Clinical and demographic metadata were provided uncurated, with the amount varying by source and participant.

The CDR3, cysteine through phenylalanine, is 13 amino acids long. The retained sequence is limited to the CDR3, 39 bases, with the frame set at the first base. V is reduced by 5 bases and J by 4 bases, leaving a spacing of 13 bases between them. The germline V gene yields SQVTM for CDR1 and ANQGSEA for CDR2. Each collaborating institution followed its own protocols to collect whole blood in K2EDTA tubes. Collaborator samples were shipped for TCRbeta analysis as frozen whole blood, isolated PBMCs, or DNA extracted from either sample type. TCRbeta CDR3 regions were amplified from genomic DNA using the immunoSEQ Assay, a bias-controlled multiplex PCR. In the paper's pipeline: Within the assay, amplification of reference gene primers was used to estimate how many nucleated cells each sample contained. To quantify the absolute abundance of each unique TCRbeta CDR3 rearrangement, sequence reads were collapsed and filtered. For each sample, productive Simpson clonality was calculated as the square root of Simpson's diversity index across productive rearrangements. Sourced from immuneACCESS, this table was stored by TCRdb with only in-frame sequences that have V and J called. A share of the clones is absent; for the studies checked, an unresolved V gene accounts for under half, and the remainder has no known explanation. V and J calls and clone size follow that table, whereas D and trimming were derived from the DNA. This sample comprises 25,000 to 30,000 clones, approximately 88% of them detected only once. 2.7% of the sample goes to the ten largest clones.

As to this clone: The target of this receptor is not known. No clone much larger than this one lies a single base away; base qualities are absent.

The source of this sequence is a human donor in a cohort sampled during active COVID-19. Recombination linked TRBV29-1 to TRBJ2-3; TRBD1 could be the D gene, as 6 bases match. Material for sequencing was peripheral blood. CDR3 loop: CSVLPDSSDTQYF. The DNA is as follows: TGCAGCGTTCTACCGGACAGTTCAGATACGCAGTATTTT.